Shown below are 23 T cell receptor beta chains from a single sample sequenced in a study of Ad26.COV2.S vaccination and SARS-CoV-2 variants. Sequencing was performed with immunoSEQ multiplex PCR; in TCRdb, only in-frame clones are kept and a portion is missing. The sample holds some 500,000 clones, roughly nine tenths seen once. Treatment reported: some 20 received Ad26.COV2.S at low or high dose, single or two shots; roughly five received placebo; per-sample allocation not given. The samples were gathered on day 63 after the first injection of vaccine or placebo. The material sequenced was peripheral blood, taken in a trial of Ad26.COV2.S vaccine versus placebo. The receptor set was obtained from a person between 18 and 65 years old who received the Ad26.COV2.S COVID-19 vaccine or a placebo.

The gene calls are TRBV6-5 and TRBJ1-5; D unresolved. The CDR3 length is 13 residues. Trimming cost V 6 bases and J 7 bases, with 13 bases left between them. Germline CDR1 MNHEY, CDR2 SVGAGI. The CDR3: CASSVQRGQPQHF. The CDR3 bases are TGTGCCAGCAGCGTCCAGCGTGGGCAGCCCCAGCATTTT.

CDR3 in amino acids: CASIGKTYNEQFF. DNA of the CDR3: TGTGCCAGCATTGGCAAAACCTACAATGAGCAGTTCTTC. The V gene is TRBV4-2, the J gene TRBJ2-1; no reliable D call. Germline V gene data show CDR1 as LGHNA and CDR2 as YNFKEQ. Deletions cut 7 bases from V and 2 bases from J, with 9 bases between. The CDR3 spans 13 residues.

There are a few counts of this clone. The chain has TRBV2 and TRBJ1-1; D possibly corresponds to TRBD1 (5 bases). The CDR3 consists of 15 residues. Trimming took off 4 bases at V and 1 base at J, with 13 bases between the two ends. Germline CDR1 SNHLY, CDR2 FYNNEI. The CDR3 reads CASSAQQVTNTEAFF. In nucleotides, the CDR3 is TGTGCCAGCAGTGCCCAACAGGTGACGAACACTGAAGCTTTCTTT.

The chain carries TRBV5-1 and TRBJ2-3, with a possible D match to TRBD2 (6 bases). V lost 0 bases and J lost 3, with 17 bases in between. Germline CDR1 reads SGHRS; CDR2 reads YFSETQ. This CDR3 is 17 amino acids long. In DNA form, the CDR3 reads TGCGCCAGCAGCTTGGATCGCGGGGCGTTTGGGACAGATACGCAGTATTTT. Translating gives CASSLDRGAFGTDTQYF.

The genes are TRBV4-3 and TRBJ2-1, with 11 bases fitting TRBD1. The length of the CDR3 is 19 residues. With V trimmed by 0 bases and J by 3 bases, 10 bases remained unmatched. Germline values: CDR1 LGHNA, CDR2 YSLEER. CDR3 sequence (DNA): TGCGCCAGCAGCCAAGAGACGGGACAGGGGGAGGAGAACTACAATGAGCAGTTCTTC. Residues: CASSQETGQGEENYNEQFF.

The chain joins TRBV6-5 to TRBJ2-3; 11 bases agree with TRBD2. This CDR3 comprises 14 residues. Germline values: CDR1 MNHEY, CDR2 SVGAGI. The J segment lost 4 bases and the V segment lost 6 bases, leaving 3 bases of the junction unmatched. The CDR3 bases are TGTGCCAGCAGCCCGGGACTAGCGGCAGATACGCAGTATTTT. It encodes CASSPGLAADTQYF.

In its sample, this clone was seen once. The CDR3 region has the DNA TGTGCCAGCAGTTGGGGTGAGCGCCCCTACGAGCAGTACGTC. It is translated as CASSWGERPYEQYV. The J gene is TRBJ2-7, the V gene TRBV28, with D uncertain. Trimming removed 4 bases from V and 2 bases from J, with 12 bases in between. This CDR3 has 14 amino acids. Germline V gene data show CDR1 as MDHEN and CDR2 as SYDVKM.

This clone was observed a few times. This chain uses TRBV12-3 or TRBV12-4 with TRBJ1-1; D is ambiguous. V lost 3 bases, J lost 1 base, and 3 bases lay in between. The CDR3 is 12 residues long. The CDR3 DNA follows: TGTGCCAGCAGTTTCTGGAACACTGAAGCTTTCTTT. This encodes CASSFWNTEAFF.

The chain combines TRBV7-2 with TRBJ1-4; 7 nucleotides align to TRBD1. CDR3 length equals 18 residues. V dropped 2 bases and J dropped 0; count of bases not matched to a gene: 9. Germline V CDR1 and CDR2: SGHTA, FQGNSA. The CDR3 sequence is CASSLRLRTGSTNEKLFF. CDR3 in DNA: TGTGCCAGCAGCTTACGGTTGAGGACAGGTTCAACTAATGAAAAACTGTTTTTT.

The J gene is TRBJ2-7, the V gene TRBV6-5, with 7 bases that match TRBD1. The J segment lost 3 bases and the V segment lost 6 bases, leaving 5 bases of the junction unmatched. CDR1 and CDR2 from the germline V gene are MNHEY and SVGAGI. This CDR3 is 13 amino acids long. CDR3 amino acids: CASRRTGGYEQYV. CDR3 in DNA: TGTGCCAGCAGAAGGACAGGAGGCTACGAGCAGTACGTC.

This chain uses TRBV9 with TRBJ1-1, with 8 bases that match TRBD1. The CDR3 has 15 residues. Germline loops: CDR1 SGDLS, CDR2 YYNGEE. The V gene end was trimmed by 2 bases and the J gene end by 2 bases; junction bases not matched to a gene: 5. CDR3 protein: CASSVGGTGNTEAFF. The CDR3 region has the DNA TGTGCCAGCAGCGTGGGCGGGACAGGTAACACTGAAGCTTTCTTT. Drawing the rest from reference TRBV9 and TRBJ1-1, the complete variable domain is DSGVTQTPKHLITATGQRVTLRCSPRSGDLSVYWYQQSLDQGLQFLIQYYNGEERAKGNILERFSAQQFPDLHSELNLSSLELGDSALYFCASSVGGTGNTEAFFGQGTRLTVV.

J is TRBJ1-1 and V is TRBV7-6; possibly TRBD1 for D (6 bases). The germline V gene encodes CDR1 SGHVS and CDR2 FNYEAQ. The CDR3 contains 16 residues. Trimming stripped 0 bases from V and 1 base from J, with 12 bases between. In nucleotides, the CDR3 is TGTGCCAGCAGCTTAGCAGGTGGGGGCTGGAACACTGAAGCTTTCTTT. Translated: CASSLAGGGWNTEAFF.

This rearrangement joins TRBV6-5 to TRBJ1-2, with 11 nucleotides matching TRBD1. After removal of 6 bases from V and 5 bases from J, the junction contained 5 bases not matched to a gene. The germline CDR1 and CDR2 sequences are MNHEY and SVGAGI. The CDR3 covers 14 residues. The CDR3 spells CASRGQGAYYGYTF. As DNA, the CDR3 is TGTGCCAGCAGAGGACAGGGGGCATATTATGGCTACACCTTC.

V and J are TRBV11-2 and TRBJ2-5; 9 bases line up with TRBD2. The CDR3 extends over 15 amino acids. With 6 bases clipped from V and 2 bases from J, the junction kept 7 bases outside the gene matches. The germline V gene encodes CDR1 SGHAT and CDR2 FQNNGV. The CDR3 bases are TGTGCCAGCAGACAAAGCGGGGGGAAGCAAGAGACCCAGTACTTC. Amino acids: CASRQSGGKQETQYF.

The chain links TRBV10-3 to TRBJ2-3; 9 bases agree with TRBD2. Germline trimming cut 0 bases from V and 2 bases from J; bases unmatched to any gene: 9. This CDR3 is 18 amino acids long. Germline V gene lookup returns CDR1 ENHRY and CDR2 SYGVKD. CDR3 in DNA: TGTGCCATCAGTGAGTCCTTCGTTAGCGGGAGCCCCACAGATACGCAGTATTTT. Translation: CAISESFVSGSPTDTQYF.

J is TRBJ2-1 and V is TRBV7-3, with 7 bases matching TRBD2. CDR3 length: 13 amino acids. V lost 3 bases and J lost 7; bases outside the gene matches: 3. CDR1 is SGHTA and CDR2 is FQGTGA in the germline V gene. CDR3 sequence reads: CASSFSGQNEQFF. The CDR3 nucleotides are TGTGCCAGCAGCTTTAGCGGGCAGAATGAGCAGTTCTTC.

The rearrangement uses TRBV7-9 and TRBJ2-7; no reliable D call. V was trimmed by 6 bases and J by 0 bases, leaving 9 bases between them. Germline V lookup: CDR1 SEHNR, CDR2 FQNEAQ (reference sequence). The length of the CDR3 is 13 residues. CDR3 residues: CASSSPPSYEQYV. CDR3 sequence (DNA): TGTGCCAGCAGTTCTCCGCCCTCCTACGAGCAGTACGTC.

This rearrangement joins TRBV28 to TRBJ1-2, with no clear D. The CDR3 loop spans 15 amino acids. CDR1 and CDR2 from the germline V gene are MDHEN and SYDVKM. V was cut by 3 bases and J by 5 bases, with 16 bases left in between. For the CDR3, the DNA is TGTGCCAGCAGTTTGGCACGCTCGGGAGGGTATGGCTACACCTTC. It is translated as CASSLARSGGYGYTF.

The chain is built from TRBV4-3 and TRBJ1-5, with 11 nucleotides matching TRBD1. V gave up 1 base and J gave up 6 bases; unmatched junction bases: 5. This CDR3 region has 16 residues. Germline V gene sequence: CDR1 LGHNA, CDR2 YSLEER. CDR3 amino acids: CASSQGTGGGFQPQHF. CDR3 DNA sequence: TGCGCCAGCAGCCAAGGGACAGGGGGCGGATTTCAGCCCCAGCATTTT.

This sequence joins TRBV4-2 and TRBJ1-5; no definite D call. Germline CDR1 LGHNA, CDR2 YNFKEQ. CDR3 size: 17 residues. The V end lost 1 base, the J end lost 6 bases, and 19 bases lay between the germline ends. The CDR3 DNA is TGTGCCAGCAGCCAAGGAGAGGCCTACAGCCAGGCTCAGCCCCAGCATTTT. It encodes CASSQGEAYSQAQPQHF.

The CDR3 coding sequence is TGCGCCAGCAGTGAGGGGGACCACACTGAAGCTTTCTTT. Encoded protein: CASSEGDHTEAFF. The chain links TRBV10-1 to TRBJ1-1, with D possibly TRBD1 on 5 matching bases. Trimming pared 2 bases from V and 3 bases from J, leaving 7 bases between. The germline CDR1 and CDR2 sequences are WNHNN and SYGVQD (reference sequence). This CDR3 is built from 13 residues.

The rearrangement links TRBV7-9 to TRBJ1-6; the D gene is possibly TRBD1 (5 bases). This CDR3 has 14 residues. Germline lookup yields CDR1 SEHNR and CDR2 FQNEAQ (reference sequence). The V gene lost 5 bases and the J gene lost 8 bases, with 13 bases spanning the gap. The DNA for the CDR3 is TGTGCCAGCAGCGTTGGACAAGAGGATTCACCCCTCCACTTT. It encodes CASSVGQEDSPLHF.

This chain links TRBV5-1 with TRBJ2-7; 10 nucleotides line up with TRBD2. Germline V gene lookup returns CDR1 SGHRS and CDR2 YFSETQ. Trimming at V came to 0 bases and at J to 1 base, leaving 1 base not matched to a gene. This CDR3 has 15 residues. For the CDR3, the DNA is TGCGCCAGCAGCTTGGTTAGCGGGAGGTCCTACGAGCAGTACGTC. Residues: CASSLVSGRSYEQYV.